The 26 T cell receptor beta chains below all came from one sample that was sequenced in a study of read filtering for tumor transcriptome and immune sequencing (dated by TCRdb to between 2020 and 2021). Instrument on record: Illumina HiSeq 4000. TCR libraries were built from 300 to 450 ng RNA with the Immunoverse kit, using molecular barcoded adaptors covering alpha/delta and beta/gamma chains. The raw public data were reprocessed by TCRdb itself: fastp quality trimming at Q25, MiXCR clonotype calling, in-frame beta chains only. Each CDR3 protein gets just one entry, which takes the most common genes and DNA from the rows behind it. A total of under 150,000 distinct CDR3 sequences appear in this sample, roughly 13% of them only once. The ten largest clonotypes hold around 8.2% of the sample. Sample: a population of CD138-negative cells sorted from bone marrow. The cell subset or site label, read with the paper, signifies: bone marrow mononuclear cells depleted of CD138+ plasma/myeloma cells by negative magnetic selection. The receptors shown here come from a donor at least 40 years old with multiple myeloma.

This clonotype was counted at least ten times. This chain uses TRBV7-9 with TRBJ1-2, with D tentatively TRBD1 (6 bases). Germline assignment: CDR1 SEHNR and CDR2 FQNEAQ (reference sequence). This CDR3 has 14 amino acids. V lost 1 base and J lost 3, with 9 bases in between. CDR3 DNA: TGTGCCAGCAGCTTAGATGGGGGCTACTATGGCTACACCTTC. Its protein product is CASSLDGGYYGYTF.

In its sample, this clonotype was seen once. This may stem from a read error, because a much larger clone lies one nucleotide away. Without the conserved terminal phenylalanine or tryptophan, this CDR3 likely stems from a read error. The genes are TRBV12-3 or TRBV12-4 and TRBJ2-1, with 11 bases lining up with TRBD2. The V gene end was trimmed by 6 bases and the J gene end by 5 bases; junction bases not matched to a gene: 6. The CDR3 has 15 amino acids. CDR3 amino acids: CASRVLAGGHNEQFI. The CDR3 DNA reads TGTGCCAGCAGGGTCCTAGCGGGAGGACACAATGAGCAGTTCATC.

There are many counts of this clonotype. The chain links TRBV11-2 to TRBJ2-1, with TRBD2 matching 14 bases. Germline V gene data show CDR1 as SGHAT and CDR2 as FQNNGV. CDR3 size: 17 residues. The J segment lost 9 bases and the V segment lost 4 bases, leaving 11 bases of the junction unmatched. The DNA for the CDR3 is TGTGCCAGCAGCTCGCTCCCGGGACTAGCGGGAGAGGGTGAGCAGTTCTTC. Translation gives CASSSLPGLAGEGEQFF.

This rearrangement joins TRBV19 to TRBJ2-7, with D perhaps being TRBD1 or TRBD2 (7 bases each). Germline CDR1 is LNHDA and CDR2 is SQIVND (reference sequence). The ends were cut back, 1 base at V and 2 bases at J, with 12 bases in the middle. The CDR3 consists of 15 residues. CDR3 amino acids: CASSIGQGGTYEQYF. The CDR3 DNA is TGTGCCAGTAGTATAGGACAGGGAGGGACCTACGAGCAGTACTTC.

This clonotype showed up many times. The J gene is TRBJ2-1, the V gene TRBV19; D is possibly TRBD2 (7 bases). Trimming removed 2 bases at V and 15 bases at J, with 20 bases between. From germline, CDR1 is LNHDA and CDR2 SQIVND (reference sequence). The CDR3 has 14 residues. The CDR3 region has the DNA TGTGCCAGTAGTATAATTCACCCCCCAAGGGGGGGGTTCTTC. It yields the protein CASSIIHPPRGGFF.

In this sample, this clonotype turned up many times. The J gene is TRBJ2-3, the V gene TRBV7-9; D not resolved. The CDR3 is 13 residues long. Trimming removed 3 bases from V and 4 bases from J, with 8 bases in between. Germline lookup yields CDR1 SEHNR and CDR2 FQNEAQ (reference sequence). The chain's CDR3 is CASSFAKPDTQYF. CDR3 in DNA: TGTGCCAGCAGCTTTGCGAAACCAGATACGCAGTATTTT.

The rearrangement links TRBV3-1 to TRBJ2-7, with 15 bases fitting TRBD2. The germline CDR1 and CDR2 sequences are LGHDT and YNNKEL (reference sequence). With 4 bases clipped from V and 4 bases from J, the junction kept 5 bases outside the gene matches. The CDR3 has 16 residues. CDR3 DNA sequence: TGTGCCAGCAGCCCTGGACTAGCGGGAGGGTTATACGAGCAGTACTTC. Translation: CASSPGLAGGLYEQYF.

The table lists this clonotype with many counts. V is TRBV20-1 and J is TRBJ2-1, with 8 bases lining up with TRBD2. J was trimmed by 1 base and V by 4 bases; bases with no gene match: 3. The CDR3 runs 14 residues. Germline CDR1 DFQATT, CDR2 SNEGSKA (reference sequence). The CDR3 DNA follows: TGCAGTGCTACAATAGCGGGATCCTACAATGAGCAGTTCTTC. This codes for CSATIAGSYNEQFF.

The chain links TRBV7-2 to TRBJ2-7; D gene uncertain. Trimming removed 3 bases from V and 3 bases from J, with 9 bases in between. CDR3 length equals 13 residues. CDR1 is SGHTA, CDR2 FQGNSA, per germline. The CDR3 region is CASSLGQIYEQYF. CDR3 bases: TGTGCCAGCAGCTTGGGCCAGATCTACGAGCAGTACTTC.

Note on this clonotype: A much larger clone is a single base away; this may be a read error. The DNA of the CDR3 is TGCGCCAGCAGCCAAGGTGGGGGCAGAGTCTACAATGGGCAGTTCTTC. Its translation is CASSQGGGRVYNGQFF. The chain uses TRBV4-1 and TRBJ2-1, with TRBD1 as a possible D gene (6 bases). Germline V CDR1 and CDR2: MGHRA, YSYEKL. The CDR3 spans 16 residues.

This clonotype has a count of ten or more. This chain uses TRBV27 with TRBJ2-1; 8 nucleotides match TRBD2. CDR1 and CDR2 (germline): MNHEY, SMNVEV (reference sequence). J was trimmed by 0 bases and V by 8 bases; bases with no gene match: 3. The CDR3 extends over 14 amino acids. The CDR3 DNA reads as TGTGCCAGCCGAAGCGGGAGCTCCTACAATGAGCAGTTCTTC. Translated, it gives CASRSGSSYNEQFF.

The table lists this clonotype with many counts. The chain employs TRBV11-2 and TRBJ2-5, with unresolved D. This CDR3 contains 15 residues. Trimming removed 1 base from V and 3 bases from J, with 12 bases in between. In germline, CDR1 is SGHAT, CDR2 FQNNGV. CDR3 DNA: TGTGCCAGCAGCTTAGGGTTGGGCAGTAAAGAGACCCAGTACTTC. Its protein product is CASSLGLGSKETQYF.

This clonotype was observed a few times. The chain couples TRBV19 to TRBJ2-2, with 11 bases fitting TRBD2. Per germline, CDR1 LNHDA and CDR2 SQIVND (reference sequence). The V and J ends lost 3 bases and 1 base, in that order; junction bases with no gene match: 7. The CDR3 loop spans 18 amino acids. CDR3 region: CASSMTSGAVGNTGELFF. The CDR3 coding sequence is TGTGCCAGTAGTATGACTAGCGGGGCGGTTGGGAACACCGGGGAGCTGTTTTTT.

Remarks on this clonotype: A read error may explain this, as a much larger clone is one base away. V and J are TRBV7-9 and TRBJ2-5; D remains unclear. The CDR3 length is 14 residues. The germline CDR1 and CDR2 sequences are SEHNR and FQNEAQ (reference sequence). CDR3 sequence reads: CANSLVGLAETQYF. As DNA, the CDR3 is TGTGCCAACAGCTTGGTAGGGCTCGCGGAGACCCAGTACTTC.

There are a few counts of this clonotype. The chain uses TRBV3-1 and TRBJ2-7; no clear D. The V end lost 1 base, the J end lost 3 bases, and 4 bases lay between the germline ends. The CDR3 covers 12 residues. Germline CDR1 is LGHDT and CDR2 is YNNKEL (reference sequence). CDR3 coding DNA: TGTGCCAGCAGCCAAGCCCACTACGAGCAGTACTTC. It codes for CASSQAHYEQYF.

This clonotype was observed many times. The CDR3 nucleotides are TGCGCCCCTAGAGGTGCGTCCAATGAGCAGTTCTTC. Its protein is CAPRGASNEQFF. The rearrangement links TRBV20-1 to TRBJ2-1, with D hard to call. The length of the CDR3 is 12 residues. CDR1 is DFQATT, CDR2 SNEGSKA, per germline (reference sequence).

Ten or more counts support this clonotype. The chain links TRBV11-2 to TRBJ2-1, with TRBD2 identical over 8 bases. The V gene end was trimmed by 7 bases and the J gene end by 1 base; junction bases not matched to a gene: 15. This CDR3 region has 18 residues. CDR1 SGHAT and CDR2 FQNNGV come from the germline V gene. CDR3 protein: CASNLRAAGGRSYNEQFF. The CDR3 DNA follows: TGTGCCAGCAACCTAAGGGCCGCGGGGGGACGTTCCTACAATGAGCAGTTCTTC.

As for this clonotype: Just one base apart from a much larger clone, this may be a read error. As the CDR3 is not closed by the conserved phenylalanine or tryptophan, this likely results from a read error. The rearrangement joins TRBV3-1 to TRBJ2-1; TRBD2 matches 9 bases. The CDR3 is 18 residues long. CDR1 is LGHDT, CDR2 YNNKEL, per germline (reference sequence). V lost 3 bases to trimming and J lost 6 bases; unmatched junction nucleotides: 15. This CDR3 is CASSQGRAGGPWGNEQFY. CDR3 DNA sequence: TGTGCCAGCAGCCAGGGACGGGCGGGAGGGCCGTGGGGCAATGAGCAGTTCTAC.

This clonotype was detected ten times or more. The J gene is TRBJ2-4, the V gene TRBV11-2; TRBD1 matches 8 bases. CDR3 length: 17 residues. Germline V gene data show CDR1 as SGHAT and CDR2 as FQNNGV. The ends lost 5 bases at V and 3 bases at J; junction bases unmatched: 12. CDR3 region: CASSRRWDRLGKNIQYF. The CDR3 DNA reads TGTGCCAGCAGCCGGAGATGGGACAGGCTGGGCAAAAACATTCAGTACTTC.

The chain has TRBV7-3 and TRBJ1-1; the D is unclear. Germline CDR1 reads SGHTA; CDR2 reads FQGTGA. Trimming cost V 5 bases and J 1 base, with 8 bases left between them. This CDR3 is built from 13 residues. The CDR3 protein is CASSIGQNTEAFF. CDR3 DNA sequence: TGTGCCAGCAGCATCGGTCAGAACACTGAAGCTTTCTTT.

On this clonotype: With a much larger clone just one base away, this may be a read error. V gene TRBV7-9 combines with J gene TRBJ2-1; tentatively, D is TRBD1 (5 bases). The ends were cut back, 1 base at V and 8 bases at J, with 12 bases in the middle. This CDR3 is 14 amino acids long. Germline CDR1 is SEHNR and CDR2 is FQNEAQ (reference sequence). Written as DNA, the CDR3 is TGTGCCAGCAGCTTAGAAAGGGGTGCTGATGAGCAGTTCTTC. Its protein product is CASSLERGADEQFF.

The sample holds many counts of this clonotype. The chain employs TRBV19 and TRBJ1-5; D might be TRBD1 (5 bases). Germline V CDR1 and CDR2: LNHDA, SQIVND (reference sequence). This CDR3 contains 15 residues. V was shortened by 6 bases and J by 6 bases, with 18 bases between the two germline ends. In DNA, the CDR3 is TGTGCCAGTAGGACAGAGGCTTCCTTCAGTCAGCCCCAGCATTTT. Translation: CASRTEASFSQPQHF.

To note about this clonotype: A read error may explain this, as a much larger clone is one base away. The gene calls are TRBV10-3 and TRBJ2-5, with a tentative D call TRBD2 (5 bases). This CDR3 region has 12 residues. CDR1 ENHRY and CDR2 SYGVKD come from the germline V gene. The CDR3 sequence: CAISDFQEAQYF. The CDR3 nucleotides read TGTGCCATTAGCGATTTCCAAGAGGCCCAGTACTTC.

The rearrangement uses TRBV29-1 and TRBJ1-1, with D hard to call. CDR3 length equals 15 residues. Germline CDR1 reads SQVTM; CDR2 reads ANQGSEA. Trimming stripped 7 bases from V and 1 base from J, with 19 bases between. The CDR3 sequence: CSAQSDLPSNTEAFF. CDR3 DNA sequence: TGCAGCGCTCAGTCGGACCTACCGTCGAACACTGAAGCTTTCTTT.

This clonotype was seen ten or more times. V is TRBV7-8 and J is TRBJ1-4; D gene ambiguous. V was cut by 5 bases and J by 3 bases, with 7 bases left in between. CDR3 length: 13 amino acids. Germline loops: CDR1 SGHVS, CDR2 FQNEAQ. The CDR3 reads CASSPGPNEKLFF. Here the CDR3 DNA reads TGTGCCAGCAGCCCGGGCCCTAATGAAAAACTGTTTTTT.

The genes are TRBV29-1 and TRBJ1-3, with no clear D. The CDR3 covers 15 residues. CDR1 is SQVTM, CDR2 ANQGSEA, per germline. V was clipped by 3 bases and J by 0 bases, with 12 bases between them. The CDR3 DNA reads TGCAGCGTTGAGTGGCCAGCCCCCTCTGGAAACACCATATATTTT. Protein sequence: CSVEWPAPSGNTIYF.